This T cell receptor beta chain appears in the sequencing data of a study of blood T cells in healthy people across ages. Study-wide points: Compared with aged donors, long-lived donors showed fewer expanded clones, suggesting selection.

Using a J-beta primer mix together with a sample-barcoded 5' primer, a second PCR was run for about 7 to 12 cycles. There were at least 2.5 million CDR3-containing paired-end reads obtained from each sample. TCRdb re-analysed the 5' RACE reads in MiXCR, keeping a single row per CDR3 protein. The table records about 1 million distinct CDR3 sequences, 40% to 55% of them present only once. This clonotype was counted a few times. Its antigen is not identified. CDR3 length: 12 amino acids. V was trimmed by 0 bases and J by 0 bases, leaving 2 bases between them. The germline V gene has CDR1 SQVTM and CDR2 ANQGSEA.

This rearrangement joins TRBV29-1 to TRBJ1-2; D is undetermined. Sequencing was carried out using blood. This sequence originates from a woman in her sixties or seventies in good health. CDR3 coding DNA: TGCAGCGTTGAAGAAGCTAACTATGGCTACACCTTC. It is translated as CSVEEANYGYTF.